The text below deals with one TCR beta chain. As yet, its antigen is unknown. Donors in the study were healthy people who gave bone marrow. The PCR was carried out with 60 Vbeta primers and 13 Jbeta primers. Only in-frame clones appear in the TCRdb table, and some are missing; sequencing was by immunoSEQ multiplex PCR. The sample includes some 170,000 clones, around 83% of them seen just once. The record originates from a study of cytomegalovirus exposure and HLA in healthy donors. The study, taken as a whole, reports: The authors excluded some V segments, including TRBV6-2 and TRBV6-3, as indistinguishable. About 87% or about 30% of the time was how often most TCR beta V segments were productive, according to an earlier analysis.

From germline, CDR1 is SQVTM and CDR2 ANQGSEA. The CDR3 spans 13 residues. The V and J ends lost 4 bases and 6 bases, in that order; junction bases with no gene match: 8. The specimen sequenced was PBMCs. The clonotype originates from a man aged 45-65 years in good health and CMV-seropositive. V gene TRBV29-1 combines with J gene TRBJ2-7, with 8 bases fitting TRBD2. In DNA form, the CDR3 reads TGCAGCGTTGGAAGCGGGGGATCTGCCGAGCAGTACTTC. It codes for CSVGSGGSAEQYF.